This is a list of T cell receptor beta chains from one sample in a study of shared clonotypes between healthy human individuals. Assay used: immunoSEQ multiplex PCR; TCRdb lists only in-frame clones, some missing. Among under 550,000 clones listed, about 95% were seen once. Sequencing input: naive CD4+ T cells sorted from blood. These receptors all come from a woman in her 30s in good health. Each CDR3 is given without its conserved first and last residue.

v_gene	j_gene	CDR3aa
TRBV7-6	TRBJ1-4	ASSQRVGIIANEKLF
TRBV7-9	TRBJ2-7	ASSPGLADYEQY
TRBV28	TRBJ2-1	ASSPPGLARF
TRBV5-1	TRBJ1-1	ASSFISQGDTEAF
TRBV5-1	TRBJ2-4	ASRGTFSAKNIQY
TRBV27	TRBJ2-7	ASRPPGTGVHEQY
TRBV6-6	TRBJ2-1	ASSYVPGHNEQF
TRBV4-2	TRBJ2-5	ASSQGLAGETQY
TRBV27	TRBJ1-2	ASSSVDLYGYT
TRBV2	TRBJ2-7	ASRGDSPSGEQY
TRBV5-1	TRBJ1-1	ASSFGEGTEAF
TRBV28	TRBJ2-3	ASSPSSGSTDTQY
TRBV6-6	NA	ASRGGQGATYEQY
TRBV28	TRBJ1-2	ASSLSGRDRNYGYT
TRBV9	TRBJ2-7	ASSVEGGWSYEQY
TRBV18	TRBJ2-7	ASSPGGEKAYEQY
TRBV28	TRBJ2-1	ASSTSGTGLYNEQF
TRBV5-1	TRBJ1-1	ASSLGPGSTEAF
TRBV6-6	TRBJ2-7	ASSQGHYEQY
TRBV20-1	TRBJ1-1	SATPGQGAF
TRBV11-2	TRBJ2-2	ASSLGTGGGGELF
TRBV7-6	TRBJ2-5	ASSFIGVGETQY
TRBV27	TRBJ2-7	ATQRGRSYEQY
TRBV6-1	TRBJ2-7	ASSVDRLAYEQY
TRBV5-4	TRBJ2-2	ASSLLDRDTGELF
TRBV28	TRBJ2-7	ASSPPPGVSSYEQY
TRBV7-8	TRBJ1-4	ASSTGTGGEKLF
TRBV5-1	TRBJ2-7	ASSLTVAGGDHEQY
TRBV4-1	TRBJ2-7	ASSQGGGGVAYEQY
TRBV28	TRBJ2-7	ASSWRTGLAGHYEQY
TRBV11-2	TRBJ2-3	ASSLRQGIDTQY
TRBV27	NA	ASRPVAGVPYEQY
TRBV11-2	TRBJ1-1	ASSSRIEAF
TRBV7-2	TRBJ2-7	ASSSAGNYEQY
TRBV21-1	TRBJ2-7	ASSKRAGYEQY
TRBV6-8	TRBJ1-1	APVTEAF
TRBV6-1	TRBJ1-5	ASSETYSNQPQH
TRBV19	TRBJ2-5	ASSTQETQY
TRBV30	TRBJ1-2	AWSGLIFYGYT
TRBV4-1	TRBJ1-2	ASSHVWSGDYGYT
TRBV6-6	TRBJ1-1	ASSYSRGTEAF
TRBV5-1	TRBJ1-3	ASSLGSGNGDTIY
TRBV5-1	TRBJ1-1	ASSTRDKTSEAF
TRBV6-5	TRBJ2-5	ASSREETQY
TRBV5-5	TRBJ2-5	ASSSTGMRETQY
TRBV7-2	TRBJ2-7	ASSLVGGTGTFYEQY
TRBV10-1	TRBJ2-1	ASSPTSGVSSYNEQF
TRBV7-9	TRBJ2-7	ASSTLAGAGEQY
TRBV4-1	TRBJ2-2	ASSQEPLAGAGELF
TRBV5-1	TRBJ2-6	ASRRVAGANVLT
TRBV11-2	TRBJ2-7	ASSLGSGVNEQY
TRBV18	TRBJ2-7	ASSPGEQKNSYEQY
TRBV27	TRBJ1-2	ASSFGGRNYGYT
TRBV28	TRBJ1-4	ASSSPPGEKLF